This TCR beta chain was sequenced for a study of blood T cells in healthy people across ages. This clonotype was observed many times. Trimming left V 3 bases short and J 6 bases short, with 14 bases between. This CDR3 has 13 residues. Germline lookup yields CDR1 SQVTM and CDR2 ANQGSEA. Then a second PCR, running about 6 to 12 cycles, was carried out with a sample-barcoded 5' primer and a J-beta primer mix. One entry per CDR3 protein results from TCRdb running MiXCR on the 5' RACE reads. The sample consists of approximately 960,000 distinct CDR3 sequences, 25% to 30% of them appearing once. A further study also used this sample, focusing on T cells of mothers and their children.

What was sequenced was blood. The clonotype was recovered from a woman aged 40 to 49 in good health. This chain joins TRBV29-1 and TRBJ2-5; D gene unclear. This CDR3 is CSVDDSRSQTQYF. In DNA form, the CDR3 reads TGCAGCGTTGACGACTCCCGTTCACAGACCCAGTACTTC.